The entry that follows covers one TCR beta chain sequence. The sample originates from a study of identical twins. Germline V CDR1 and CDR2: DFQATT, SNEGSKA (reference sequence). The CDR3 consists of 10 residues. TCRdb recomputed calls from the 5' RACE reads with MiXCR, one row per CDR3 protein. Found here are roughly 1.6 million distinct CDR3 sequences, under 35% of them singletons; the top ten hold 0.25% to 0.3%. The sample taken for sequencing was cord blood. The receptor's source is a newborn girl in good health. This sequence joins TRBV20-1 and TRBJ1-2; D is perhaps TRBD1 (5 bases). The CDR3 bases are TGCAGCCTGGGGGGGAATGGCTACACCTTC. Amino acids: CSLGGNGYTF.